Each of the 9 T cell receptor beta chains below was sequenced from the same sample in a study of cytomegalovirus exposure and HLA in healthy donors. A multiplex PCR was run with 60 Vbeta primers and 13 Jbeta primers. TCRdb keeps only in-frame clones here, not all; method: immunoSEQ multiplex PCR. Here the sample spans 150,000 to 200,000 clones, roughly 85% being singletons. Source material: PBMCs. These receptors were collected from a man over 45 in good health and CMV-seropositive.

This clone was observed a few times. The gene calls are TRBV6-1 and TRBJ1-4; D possibly corresponds to TRBD1 (5 bases). Trimming pared 7 bases from V and 3 bases from J, leaving 12 bases between. Germline V lookup: CDR1 MNHNS, CDR2 SASEGT. The CDR3 contains 14 residues. CDR3 loop: CASTSWGANEKLFF. The CDR3 DNA is TGTGCCAGCACGTCATGGGGGGCTAATGAAAAACTGTTTTTT.

V and J are TRBV19 and TRBJ1-2, with 8 bases that match TRBD1. CDR3 size: 15 residues. Germline assignment: CDR1 LNHDA and CDR2 SQIVND (reference sequence). V was clipped by 2 bases and J by 4 bases; unmatched bases: 6. The CDR3 sequence: CASSIIPDRGYGYTF. CDR3 in DNA: TGTGCCAGTAGTATAATCCCCGACAGGGGCTATGGCTACACCTTC.

This chain links TRBV28 with TRBJ1-3; tentatively, D is TRBD1 (5 bases). Germline CDR1 reads MDHEN; CDR2 reads SYDVKM. This CDR3 region has 15 residues. Trimming left V 3 bases short and J 2 bases short, with 11 bases between. The DNA for the CDR3 is TGTGCCAGCAGTTTGGTTCCAGGGACTGGAAACACCATATATTTT. This codes for CASSLVPGTGNTIYF.

This sequence joins TRBV4-3 and TRBJ1-4, with 9 bases identical to TRBD1. This CDR3 comprises 15 residues. Germline V gives CDR1 LGHNA, CDR2 YSLEER. The V gene end was trimmed by 4 bases and the J gene end by 5 bases; junction bases not matched to a gene: 5. CDR3 DNA: TGCGCCAGCAGCCGCACCGGGACAGGGAATGAAAAACTGTTTTTT. Its translation: CASSRTGTGNEKLFF.

Here the CDR3 DNA reads TGTGCCAGCAGTACCATAGCGGGTCCCCAAGAGACCCAGTACTTC. Amino acids: CASSTIAGPQETQYF. The J gene is TRBJ2-5, the V gene TRBV2, with 7 nucleotides matching TRBD2. Germline CDR1 reads SNHLY; CDR2 reads FYNNEI. The CDR3 contains 15 residues. V trimming: 5 bases; J trimming: 1 base; junction bases outside the gene matches: 7.

The V gene is TRBV27, the J gene TRBJ2-2; TRBD2 aligns across 12 bases. V shed 6 bases and J 5 bases; nucleotides not matched to a gene: 13. Germline CDR1 reads MNHEY; CDR2 reads SMNVEV (reference sequence). This CDR3 has 18 residues. CDR3 protein: CASSLRTSGGRGTGELFF. CDR3 DNA sequence: TGTGCCAGCAGCCTTCGAACTAGCGGGGGGAGGGGGACCGGGGAGCTGTTTTTT.

The chain is built from TRBV4-3 and TRBJ2-7; D is perhaps TRBD2 (5 bases). V was trimmed by 4 bases and J by 4 bases, leaving 14 bases between them. The CDR3 has 14 amino acids. Germline values: CDR1 LGHNA, CDR2 YSLEER. The CDR3 spells CASSPGSGRYEQYF. DNA of the CDR3: TGCGCCAGCAGCCCGGGCAGCGGCCGTTACGAGCAGTACTTC.

This clone was picked up one time. V and J are TRBV9 and TRBJ1-4; D is ambiguous. Germline V lookup: CDR1 SGDLS, CDR2 YYNGEE. The ends were cut back, 0 bases at V and 7 bases at J, with 13 bases in the middle. The CDR3 runs 15 residues. The CDR3 region is CASSVGEGYSEKLFF. CDR3 sequence (DNA): TGTGCCAGCAGCGTAGGAGAGGGATATAGTGAAAAACTGTTTTTT.

CDR3 DNA sequence: TGCAGCGTTGCGGAGACAGGGGACGGCTACACCTTC. Encoded protein: CSVAETGDGYTF. The chain carries TRBV29-1 and TRBJ1-2; TRBD1 matches 8 bases. The CDR3 runs to 12 residues. V trimming: 4 bases; J trimming: 8 bases; junction bases outside the gene matches: 6. Germline V lookup: CDR1 SQVTM, CDR2 ANQGSEA.